This T cell receptor beta chain stems from a study of blood T cell repertoires in COVID-19. Study-level information: Acute and convalescent COVID-19 specimens originated in the United States, Italy and Spain. From T cells, B-cell-depleted T cells, or PBMCs came the material, which was cDNA or gDNA.

Method: immunoSEQ multiplex PCR; TCRdb's copy keeps in-frame clones and lacks some. The sample yields 250,000 to 350,000 clones, 90% seen once. Trimming stripped 5 bases from V and 0 bases from J, with 14 bases between. This CDR3 is built from 16 residues. The germline V gene encodes CDR1 LNHDA and CDR2 SQIVND (reference sequence). Everyone who took part was roughly 18 to 89 years old, and they came from 24 US areas. The specimen was PBMCs or T cells enriched from blood (not recorded which). This sequence was found in a woman aged 18-30 years with acute COVID-19. The J gene is TRBJ1-5, the V gene TRBV19, with TRBD1 as a possible D gene (6 bases). CDR3 DNA: TGTGCCAGTAGTGCTTGGGGGGGGCTTAGCAATCAGCCCCAGCATTTT. Protein sequence: CASSAWGGLSNQPQHF.